This record concerns one T cell receptor (beta chain) sequence. With 2 bases removed from V and 6 bases from J, the gap between germline ends came to 8 bases. The CDR3 covers 13 residues. From germline, CDR1 is MNHEY and CDR2 SMNVEV (reference sequence). This sample is drawn from a study of blood T cell repertoires in COVID-19. Clones were sequenced by immunoSEQ multiplex PCR, and TCRdb holds only the in-frame ones, with some missing. Among about half a million clones listed, roughly nine tenths were seen once. This TCR came from a man between 18 and 29 years old with COVID-19, enrolled during active disease. The V call is TRBV27, the J call TRBJ1-5; possibly TRBD1 for D (6 bases). The sample consisted of peripheral blood. The CDR3 loop is CASSLRGAQPQHF. The CDR3 DNA reads TGTGCCAGCAGTTTACGGGGGGCTCAGCCCCAGCATTTT.